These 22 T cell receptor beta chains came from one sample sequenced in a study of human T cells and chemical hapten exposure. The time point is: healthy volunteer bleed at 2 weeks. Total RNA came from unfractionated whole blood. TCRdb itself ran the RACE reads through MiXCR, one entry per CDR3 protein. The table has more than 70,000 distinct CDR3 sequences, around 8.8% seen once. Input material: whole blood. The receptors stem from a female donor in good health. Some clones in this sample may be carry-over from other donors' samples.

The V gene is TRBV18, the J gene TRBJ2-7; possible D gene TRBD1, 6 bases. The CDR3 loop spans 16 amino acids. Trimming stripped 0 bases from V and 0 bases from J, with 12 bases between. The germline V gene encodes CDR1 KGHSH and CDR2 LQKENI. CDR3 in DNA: TGTGCCAGCTCACCACCGACAGGCGGTCGCTCCTACGAGCAGTACTTC. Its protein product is CASSPPTGGRSYEQYF.

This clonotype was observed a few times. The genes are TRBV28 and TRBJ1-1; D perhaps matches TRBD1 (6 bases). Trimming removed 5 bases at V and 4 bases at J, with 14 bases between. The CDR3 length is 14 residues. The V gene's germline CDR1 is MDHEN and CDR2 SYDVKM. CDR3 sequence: CASSVPTGITEAFF. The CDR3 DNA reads TGTGCCAGCAGTGTTCCGACAGGAATCACTGAAGCTTTCTTT.

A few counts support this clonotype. The CDR3 coding sequence is TGTGCCAGCAGGCGCCGGGACAGGGGTAAAGATGAGCAGTTCTTC. Protein product: CASRRRDRGKDEQFF. The V and J genes are TRBV4-2 and TRBJ2-1; 10 bases map to TRBD1. The germline V gene has CDR1 LGHNA and CDR2 YNFKEQ. CDR3 length: 15 residues. With V trimmed by 6 bases and J by 8 bases, 10 bases remained unmatched.

The CDR3 protein is CASTGRGVGQPQHF. The CDR3 nucleotides read TGTGCCAGCACGGGCAGGGGCGTGGGGCAGCCCCAGCATTTT. V is TRBV2 and J is TRBJ1-5; weak D call: TRBD1 (6 bases). Trimming stripped 7 bases from V and 7 bases from J, with 17 bases between. The CDR3 extends over 14 amino acids. The germline CDR1 and CDR2 sequences are SNHLY and FYNNEI. Supplemented by reference TRBV2 and TRBJ1-5, the full variable domain reads EPEVTQTPSHQVTQMGQEVILRCVPISNHLYFYWYRQILGQKVEFLVSFYNNEISEKSEIFDDQFSVERPDGSNFTLKIRSTKLEDSAMYFCASTGRGVGQPQHFGDGTRLSIL.

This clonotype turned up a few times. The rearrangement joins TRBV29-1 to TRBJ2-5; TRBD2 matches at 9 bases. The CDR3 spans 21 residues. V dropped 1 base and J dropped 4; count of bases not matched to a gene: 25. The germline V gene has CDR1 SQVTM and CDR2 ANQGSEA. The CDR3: CSVEVQTANTTGTSSAETQYF. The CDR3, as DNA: TGCAGCGTTGAAGTCCAAACAGCCAACACAACCGGGACTAGCTCGGCAGAGACCCAGTACTTC.

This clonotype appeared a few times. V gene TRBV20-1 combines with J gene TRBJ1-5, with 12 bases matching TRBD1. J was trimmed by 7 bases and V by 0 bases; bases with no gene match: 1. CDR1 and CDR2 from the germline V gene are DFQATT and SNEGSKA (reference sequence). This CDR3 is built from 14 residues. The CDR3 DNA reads TGCAGTGCTAGAGACGGGACAGGGGGCCAGCCCCAGCATTTT. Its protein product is CSARDGTGGQPQHF.

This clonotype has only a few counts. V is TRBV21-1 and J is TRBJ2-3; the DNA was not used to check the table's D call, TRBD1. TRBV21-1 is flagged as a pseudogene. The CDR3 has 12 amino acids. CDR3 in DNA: TGCGGTGGGCGGGGAGTCACAGATACGCAGTATTTT. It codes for CGGRGVTDTQYF.

As DNA, the CDR3 is TGTGCCACGGAAGAAGAGGGGACTGAAGCTTTCTTT. The encoded protein is CATEEEGTEAFF. V is TRBV28 and J is TRBJ1-1; tentative D call: TRBD1 (5 bases). The V and J ends lost 10 bases and 5 bases respectively, with 14 bases between them. The germline CDR1 and CDR2 sequences are MDHEN and SYDVKM. The CDR3 consists of 12 residues.

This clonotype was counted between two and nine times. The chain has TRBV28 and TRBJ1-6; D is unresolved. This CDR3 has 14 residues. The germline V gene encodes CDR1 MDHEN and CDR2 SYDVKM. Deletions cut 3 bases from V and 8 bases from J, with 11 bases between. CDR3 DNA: TGTGCCAGCAGTTTTGCCACGGGAGATTCACCCCTCCACTTT. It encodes CASSFATGDSPLHF.

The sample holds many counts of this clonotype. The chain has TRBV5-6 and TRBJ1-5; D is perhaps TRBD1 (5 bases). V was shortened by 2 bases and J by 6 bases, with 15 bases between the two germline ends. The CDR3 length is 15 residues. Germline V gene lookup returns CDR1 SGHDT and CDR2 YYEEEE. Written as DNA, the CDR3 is TGTGCCAGCAGCTTCCGATTTGGCGGGGGTCAGCCCCAGCATTTT. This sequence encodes CASSFRFGGGQPQHF.

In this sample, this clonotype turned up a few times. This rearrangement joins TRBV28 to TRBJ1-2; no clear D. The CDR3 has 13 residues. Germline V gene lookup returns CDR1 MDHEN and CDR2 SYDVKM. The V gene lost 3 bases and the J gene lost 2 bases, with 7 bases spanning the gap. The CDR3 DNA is TGTGCCAGCAGTTTCGGTAGGAACTATGGCTACACCTTC. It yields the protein CASSFGRNYGYTF.

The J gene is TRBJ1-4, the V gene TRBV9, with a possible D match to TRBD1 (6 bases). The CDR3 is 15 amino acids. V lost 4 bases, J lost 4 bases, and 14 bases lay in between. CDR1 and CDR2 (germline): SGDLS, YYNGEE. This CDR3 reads CASSPGGGVNEKLFF. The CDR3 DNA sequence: TGTGCCAGCAGCCCCGGAGGGGGAGTTAATGAAAAACTGTTTTTT.

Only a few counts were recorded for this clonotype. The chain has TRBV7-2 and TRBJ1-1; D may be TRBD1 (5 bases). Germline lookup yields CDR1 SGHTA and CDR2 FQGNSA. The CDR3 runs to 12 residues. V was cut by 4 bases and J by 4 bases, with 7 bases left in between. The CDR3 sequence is CASSSQVTEAFF. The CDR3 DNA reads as TGTGCCAGCAGCTCACAGGTCACTGAAGCTTTCTTT.

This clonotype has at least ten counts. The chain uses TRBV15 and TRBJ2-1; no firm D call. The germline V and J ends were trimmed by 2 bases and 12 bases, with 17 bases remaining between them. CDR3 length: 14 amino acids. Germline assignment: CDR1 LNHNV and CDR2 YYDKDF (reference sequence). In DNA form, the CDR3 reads TGTGCCACCAGCAGACTGAGATTTAATCTGCGGCAGTTCTTC. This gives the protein CATSRLRFNLRQFF.

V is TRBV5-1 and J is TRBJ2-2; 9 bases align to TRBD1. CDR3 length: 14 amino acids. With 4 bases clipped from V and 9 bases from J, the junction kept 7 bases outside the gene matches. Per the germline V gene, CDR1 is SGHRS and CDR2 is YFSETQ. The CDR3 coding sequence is TGCGCCAGCAGCGGATGGGACAGGGACAGGGAGCTGTTTTTT. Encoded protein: CASSGWDRDRELFF.

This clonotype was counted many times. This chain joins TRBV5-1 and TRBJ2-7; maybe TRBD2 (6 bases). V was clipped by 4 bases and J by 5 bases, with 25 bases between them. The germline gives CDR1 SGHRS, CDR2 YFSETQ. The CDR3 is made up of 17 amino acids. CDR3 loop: CASSPRGLGSPGDEQYF. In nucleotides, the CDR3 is TGCGCCAGCAGCCCGCGCGGGTTGGGCAGCCCGGGGGACGAGCAGTACTTC.

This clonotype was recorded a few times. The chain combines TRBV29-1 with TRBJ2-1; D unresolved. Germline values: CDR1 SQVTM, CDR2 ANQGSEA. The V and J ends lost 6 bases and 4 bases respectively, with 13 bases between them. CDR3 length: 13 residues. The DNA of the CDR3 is TGCAGCGTGACCCACCGCTATTACAATGAGCAGTTCTTC. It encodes CSVTHRYYNEQFF.

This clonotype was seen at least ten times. The CDR3 is CASSQDTQPGGYNEQFF. The CDR3 nucleotides are TGCGCCAGCAGCCAAGATACGCAACCTGGGGGGTACAATGAGCAGTTCTTC. The rearrangement links TRBV4-3 to TRBJ2-1; tentatively, D is TRBD2 (6 bases). From germline, CDR1 is LGHNA and CDR2 YSLEER. This CDR3 contains 17 residues. The germline V and J ends were trimmed by 0 bases and 4 bases, with 16 bases remaining between them.

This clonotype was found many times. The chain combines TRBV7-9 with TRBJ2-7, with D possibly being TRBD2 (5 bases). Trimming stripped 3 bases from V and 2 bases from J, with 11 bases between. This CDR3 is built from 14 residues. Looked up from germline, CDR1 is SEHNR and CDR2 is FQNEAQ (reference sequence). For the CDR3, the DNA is TGTGCCAGCAGCTTGGCCAGCGGAGCCTACGAGCAGTACTTC. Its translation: CASSLASGAYEQYF.

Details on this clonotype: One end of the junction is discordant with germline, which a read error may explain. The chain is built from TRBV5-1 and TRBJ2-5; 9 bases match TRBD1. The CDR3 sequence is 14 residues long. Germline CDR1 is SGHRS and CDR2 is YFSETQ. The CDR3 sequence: CASSLADRGEPQYF. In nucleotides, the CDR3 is TGCGCCAGCAGCTTGGCGGACAGGGGAGAGCCCCAGTACTTC.

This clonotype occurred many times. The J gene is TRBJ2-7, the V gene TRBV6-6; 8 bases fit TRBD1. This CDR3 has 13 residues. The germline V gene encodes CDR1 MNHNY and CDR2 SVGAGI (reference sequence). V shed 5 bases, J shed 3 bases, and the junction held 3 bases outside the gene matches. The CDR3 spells CASSRTGNYEQYF. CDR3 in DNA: TGTGCCAGCAGTCGGACAGGGAACTACGAGCAGTACTTC.

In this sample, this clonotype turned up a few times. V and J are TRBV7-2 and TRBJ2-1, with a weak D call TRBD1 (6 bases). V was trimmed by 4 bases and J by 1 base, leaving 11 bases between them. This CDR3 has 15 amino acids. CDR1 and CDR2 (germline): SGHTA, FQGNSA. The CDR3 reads CASSSTGTSYNEQFF. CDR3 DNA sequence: TGTGCCAGCAGCTCTACAGGGACGTCCTACAATGAGCAGTTCTTC.